These T cell receptor beta chains were read from a single sample in a study of blood T cell repertoires in COVID-19. Produced via immunoSEQ multiplex PCR; TCRdb's table is partial and in-frame only. The sample yields 290,000 or so clones, around 87% seen once. Sequencing was performed on peripheral blood. Receptor source: a man between 18 and 35 years old with active or convalescent COVID-19. The CDR3 runs from the conserved cysteine through the conserved F or W. The D gene is left open where the match is weak. Some rows have no size entry. The others give once, few or many, or a class for an expanded clone.

TRBV4-1	TRBJ2-1	TRBD1	.	CASSHRGQALNEQFF	TGCGCCAGCAGCCACAGGGGGCAGGCCCTAAATGAGCAGTTCTTC
TRBV6-4	TRBJ2-7	.	.	CARGPGRTYEQYF	TGTGCCAGGGGGCCGGGCAGGACCTACGAGCAGTACTTC
TRBV7-9	TRBJ2-2	TRBD2	once	CASRYKREGTGELFF	TGTGCCAGCAGATATAAGCGGGAAGGGACCGGGGAGCTGTTTTTT
TRBV7-9	TRBJ1-6	TRBD1	.	CASSSAGGLLYSPLHF	TGTGCCAGCAGCTCCGCAGGGGGCCTTTTGTATTCACCCCTCCACTTT
TRBV27	TRBJ1-1	.	.	CASSLLGGEAFF	TGTGCCAGCAGTTTACTCGGCGGTGAAGCTTTCTTT
TRBV6-1	TRBJ1-5	.	.	CASREVNQPQHF	TGTGCCAGCAGAGAGGTTAATCAGCCCCAGCATTTT
TRBV11-2	TRBJ1-2	.	.	CASSLGGGDGGYTF	TGTGCCAGCAGCTTAGGGGGGGGCGACGGTGGCTACACCTTC
TRBV3-1/TRBV3-2	TRBJ1-6	TRBD1	.	CASSPGTGGTPLHF	TGTGCCAGCAGCCCAGGGACAGGGGGAACACCCCTCCACTTT
TRBV19	TRBJ2-7	TRBD1	.	CASSALTQGARYEQYF	TGTGCCAGTAGCGCTTTGACCCAGGGGGCGCGTTACGAGCAGTACTTC
TRBV5-1	TRBJ2-7	TRBD1	.	CASSAPPGQGNEQYF	TGCGCCAGCAGCGCTCCCCCGGGACAGGGGAACGAGCAGTACTTC
TRBV7-2	TRBJ2-2	.	.	CASTSYLAVNTGELFF	TGTGCCAGCACTTCCTATTTAGCGGTGAACACCGGGGAGCTGTTTTTT
TRBV5-1	TRBJ2-7	.	.	CASSWALDTGEQYF	TGCGCCAGCAGCTGGGCGTTAGACACGGGGGAGCAGTACTTC
TRBV7-2	TRBJ2-5	.	.	CASSSTSSTETQYF	TGTGCCAGCAGCTCGACTAGTTCCACGGAGACCCAGTACTTC
TRBV6-5	TRBJ2-1	.	once	CASTSGLSYNEQFF	TGTGCCAGCACCTCGGGACTTTCCTACAATGAGCAGTTCTTC
TRBV29-1	TRBJ2-2	TRBD1	.	CSVEFNPDRGGISGELFF	TGCAGCGTTGAATTTAACCCGGACAGGGGGGGGATTAGCGGGGAGCTGTTTTTT
TRBV5-1	TRBJ2-1	.	.	CASSLDGLDSYNEQFF	TGCGCCAGCAGTTTAGATGGCCTCGACTCATACAATGAGCAGTTCTTC
TRBV14	TRBJ1-3	.	.	CASSQVRGYSGNTIYF	TGTGCCAGCAGCCAAGTTAGGGGATACTCTGGAAACACCATATATTTT
TRBV5-6	TRBJ2-3	TRBD2	.	CASSLESGRTDTQYF	TGTGCCAGCAGCTTGGAAAGCGGGAGAACAGATACGCAGTATTTT
TRBV27	TRBJ1-6	TRBD1	few	CASRPTGFNSPLHF	TGTGCCAGCAGGCCGACAGGGTTTAATTCACCCCTCCACTTT
TRBV2	TRBJ2-5	TRBD2	.	CASLTSHDVKETQYF	TGTGCCAGCCTGACTAGCCATGATGTCAAAGAGACCCAGTACTTC
TRBV6-5	TRBJ2-1	TRBD1	once	CASTEGGQPYNEQFF	TGTGCCAGCACAGAAGGGGGACAGCCGTACAATGAGCAGTTCTTC
TRBV29-1	TRBJ2-7	TRBD2	once	CSVEDTDGRLAGNEQYF	TGCAGCGTTGAAGATACTGATGGAAGACTAGCGGGAAACGAGCAGTACTTC
TRBV6-5	TRBJ1-3	TRBD1	many	CASSRDRGSGNTIYF	TGTGCCAGCAGCCGGGACAGGGGCTCTGGAAACACCATATATTTT
TRBV3-1/TRBV3-2	TRBJ1-1	.	.	CASSTEQGFTEAFF	TGTGCCAGCAGTACGGAACAGGGTTTCACTGAAGCTTTCTTT
TRBV6-1	TRBJ2-1	TRBD1	.	CASSAQGARGMNEQFF	TGTGCCAGCAGTGCGCAGGGGGCGCGGGGTATGAATGAGCAGTTCTTC
TRBV6-5	TRBJ2-7	.	.	CASSFQGGAYEQYF	TGTGCCAGCAGTTTCCAGGGGGGCGCCTACGAGCAGTACTTC
TRBV6-9	TRBJ2-7	TRBD1	.	CASSYSGTVYYEQYF	TGTGCCAGCAGTTATTCGGGGACAGTCTACTACGAGCAGTACTTC
TRBV9	TRBJ1-6	.	.	CASSAEDTSRSPLHF	TGTGCCAGCAGCGCAGAGGACACATCACGGTCACCCCTCCACTTT
TRBV19	TRBJ1-5	TRBD1	few	CASSTDRGLQPQHF	TGTGCCAGTAGCACGGACAGGGGGCTTCAGCCCCAGCATTTT
TRBV3-1/TRBV3-2	TRBJ1-2	TRBD1	.	CASSRSGTGAGYGYTF	TGTGCCAGCAGCCGATCCGGGACAGGTGCAGGGTACGGCTACACCTTC
TRBV6-5	TRBJ1-5	TRBD1	.	CASLNRGPGQPQHF	TGTGCCAGCTTGAACAGGGGGCCTGGTCAGCCCCAGCATTTT
TRBV5-1	TRBJ2-1	.	few	CASSLGRLGSYNEQFF	TGCGCCAGCAGCTTGGGGAGGTTGGGCTCCTACAATGAGCAGTTCTTC
TRBV27	TRBJ2-7	.	.	CASSSQAPYEQYF	TGTGCCAGCAGTTCCCAGGCCCCCTACGAGCAGTACTTC
TRBV2	TRBJ1-3	.	.	CASRMRGSGNTIYF	TGTGCCAGCAGGATGCGGGGTTCTGGAAACACCATATATTTT
TRBV28	TRBJ1-2	TRBD1	.	CATDTGGNGYTF	TGTGCCACCGACACAGGGGGAAATGGCTACACCTTC
TRBV5-1	TRBJ2-2	.	once	CASSQLQENTGELFF	TGCGCCAGCAGCCAACTACAGGAGAACACCGGGGAGCTGTTTTTT
TRBV5-4	TRBJ1-2	TRBD1	.	CASSLEGNRGRGYTF	TGTGCCAGCAGCTTGGAAGGGAACAGGGGCAGGGGCTACACCTTC